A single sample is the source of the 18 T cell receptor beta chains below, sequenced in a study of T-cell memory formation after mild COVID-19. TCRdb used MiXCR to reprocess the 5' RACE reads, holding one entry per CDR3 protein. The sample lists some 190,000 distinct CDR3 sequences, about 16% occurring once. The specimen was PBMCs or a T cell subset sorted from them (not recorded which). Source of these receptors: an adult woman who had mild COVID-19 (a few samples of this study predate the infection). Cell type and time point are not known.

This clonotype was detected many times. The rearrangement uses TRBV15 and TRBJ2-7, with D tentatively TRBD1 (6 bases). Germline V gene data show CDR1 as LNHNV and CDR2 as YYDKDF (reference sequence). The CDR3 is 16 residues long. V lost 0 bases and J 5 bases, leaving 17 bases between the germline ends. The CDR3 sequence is CATSRDFQGPRDEQYF. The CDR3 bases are TGTGCCACCAGCAGAGATTTTCAGGGGCCCCGGGACGAGCAGTACTTC.

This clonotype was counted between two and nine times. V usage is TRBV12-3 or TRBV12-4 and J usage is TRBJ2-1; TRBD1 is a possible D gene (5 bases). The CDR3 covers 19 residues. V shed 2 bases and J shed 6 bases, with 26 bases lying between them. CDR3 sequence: CASSLLPLRRQIWGNEQFF. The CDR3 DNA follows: TGTGCCAGCAGTTTACTCCCCCTCCGCAGACAGATATGGGGCAATGAGCAGTTCTTC.

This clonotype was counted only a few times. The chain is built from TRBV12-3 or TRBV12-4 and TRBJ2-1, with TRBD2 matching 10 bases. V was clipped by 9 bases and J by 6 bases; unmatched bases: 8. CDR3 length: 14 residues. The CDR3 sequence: CASASSGSGNEQFF. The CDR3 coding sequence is TGTGCCAGTGCATCTAGCGGGAGTGGCAATGAGCAGTTCTTC.

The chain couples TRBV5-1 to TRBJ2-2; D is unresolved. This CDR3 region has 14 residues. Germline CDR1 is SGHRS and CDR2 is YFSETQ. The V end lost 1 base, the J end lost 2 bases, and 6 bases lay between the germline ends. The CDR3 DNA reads TGCGCCAGCAGCTTGAGAAGTAACACCGGGGAGCTGTTTTTT. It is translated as CASSLRSNTGELFF.

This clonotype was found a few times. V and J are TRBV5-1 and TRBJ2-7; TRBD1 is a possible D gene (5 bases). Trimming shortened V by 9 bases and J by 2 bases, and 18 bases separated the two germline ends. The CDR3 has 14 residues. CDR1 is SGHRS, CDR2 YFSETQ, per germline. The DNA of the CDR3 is TGCGCCACCTCGGATGCAGGGTATCCCTACGAGCAGTACTTC. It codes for CATSDAGYPYEQYF.

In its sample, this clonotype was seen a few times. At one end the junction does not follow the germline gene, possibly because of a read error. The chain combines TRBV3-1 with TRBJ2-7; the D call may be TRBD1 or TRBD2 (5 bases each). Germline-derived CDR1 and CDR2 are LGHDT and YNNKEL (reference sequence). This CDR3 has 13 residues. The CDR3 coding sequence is TGTGCCAGCAGTCAAGGGACGGGTTACGAGCAGTACTTC. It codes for CASSQGTGYEQYF.

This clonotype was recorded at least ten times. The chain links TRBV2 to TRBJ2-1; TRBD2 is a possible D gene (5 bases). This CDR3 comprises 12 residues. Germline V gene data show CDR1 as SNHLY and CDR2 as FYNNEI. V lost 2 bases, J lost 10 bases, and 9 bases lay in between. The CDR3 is CASSESRVEQFF. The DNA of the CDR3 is TGTGCCAGCAGTGAATCGAGGGTAGAGCAGTTCTTC.

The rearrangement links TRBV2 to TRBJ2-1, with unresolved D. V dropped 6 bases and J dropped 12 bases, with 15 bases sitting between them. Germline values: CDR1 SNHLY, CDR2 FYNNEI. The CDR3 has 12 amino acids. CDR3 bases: TGTGCCAGCAGGGTACAAGGGCGTGGGCAGTTCTTC. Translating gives CASRVQGRGQFF.

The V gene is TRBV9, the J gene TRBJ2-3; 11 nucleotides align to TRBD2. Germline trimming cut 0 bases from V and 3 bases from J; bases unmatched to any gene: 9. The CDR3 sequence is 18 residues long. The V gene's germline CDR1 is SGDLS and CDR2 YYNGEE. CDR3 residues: CASSVGVAGGPATDTQYF. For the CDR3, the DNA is TGTGCCAGCAGCGTAGGGGTAGCGGGAGGGCCTGCTACAGATACGCAGTATTTT.

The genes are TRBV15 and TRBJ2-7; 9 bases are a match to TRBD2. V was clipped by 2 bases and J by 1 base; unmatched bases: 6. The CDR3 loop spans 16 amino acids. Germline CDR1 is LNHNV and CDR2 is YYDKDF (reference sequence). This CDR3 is CATSRRLAGVSYEQYF. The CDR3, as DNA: TGTGCCACCAGCAGAAGGTTAGCGGGAGTTTCCTACGAGCAGTACTTC. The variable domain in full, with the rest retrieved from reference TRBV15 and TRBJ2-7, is DAMVIQNPRYQVTQFGKPVTLSCSQTLNHNVMYWYQQKSSQAPKLLFHYYDKDFNNEADTPDNFQSRRPNTSFCFLDIRSPGLGDTAMYLCATSRRLAGVSYEQYFGPGTRLTVT.

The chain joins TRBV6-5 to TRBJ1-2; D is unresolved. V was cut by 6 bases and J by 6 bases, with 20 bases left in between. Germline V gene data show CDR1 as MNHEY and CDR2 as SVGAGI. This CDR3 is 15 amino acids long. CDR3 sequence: CASRESGTLGDGYTF. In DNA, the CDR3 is TGTGCCAGCAGGGAGTCCGGCACCTTGGGTGATGGCTACACCTTC.

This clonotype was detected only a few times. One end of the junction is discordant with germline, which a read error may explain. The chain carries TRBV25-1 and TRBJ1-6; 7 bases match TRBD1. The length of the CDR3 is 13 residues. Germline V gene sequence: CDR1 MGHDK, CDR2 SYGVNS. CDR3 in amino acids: CASSDSTRTGSLF. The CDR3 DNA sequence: TGTGCCAGCAGTGACTCCACCCGGACAGGCTCTCTCTTT.

The DNA of the CDR3 is TGTGCCAGCAGCTTAGCGCTGAGTTACACCGGGGAGCTGTTTTTT. This encodes CASSLALSYTGELFF. This chain links TRBV7-8 with TRBJ2-2; D ambiguous. Germline assignment: CDR1 SGHVS and CDR2 FQNEAQ. CDR3 length: 15 residues. V lost 0 bases, J lost 3 bases, and 8 bases lay in between.

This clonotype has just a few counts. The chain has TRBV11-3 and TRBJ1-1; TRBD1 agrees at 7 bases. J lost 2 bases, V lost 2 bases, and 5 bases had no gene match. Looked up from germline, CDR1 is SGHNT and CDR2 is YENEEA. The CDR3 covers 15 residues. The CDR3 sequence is CASSLLNRGNTEAFF. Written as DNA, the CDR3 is TGTGCCAGCAGCTTATTGAACAGGGGTAACACTGAAGCTTTCTTT. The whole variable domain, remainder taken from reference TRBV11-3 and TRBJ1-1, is EAGVVQSPRYKIIEKKQPVAFWCNPISGHNTLYWYLQNLGQGPELLIRYENEEAVDDSQLPKDRFSAERLKGVDSTLKIQPAELGDSAVYLCASSLLNRGNTEAFFGQGTRLTVV.

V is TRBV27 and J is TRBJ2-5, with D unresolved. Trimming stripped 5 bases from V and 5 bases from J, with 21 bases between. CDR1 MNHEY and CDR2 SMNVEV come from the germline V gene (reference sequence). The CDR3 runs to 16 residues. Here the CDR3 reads CASSLTSRIWRETQYF. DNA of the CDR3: TGTGCCAGCAGTCTCACATCTCGGATTTGGCGGGAGACCCAGTACTTC.

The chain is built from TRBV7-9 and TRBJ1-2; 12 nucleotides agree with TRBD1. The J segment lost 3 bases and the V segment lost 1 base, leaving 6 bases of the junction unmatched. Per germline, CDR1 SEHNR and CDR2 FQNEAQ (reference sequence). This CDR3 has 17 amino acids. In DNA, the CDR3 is TGTGCCAGCAGCTTAGGCCCGGGACAGGGGGCGGACTATGGCTACACCTTC. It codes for CASSLGPGQGADYGYTF.

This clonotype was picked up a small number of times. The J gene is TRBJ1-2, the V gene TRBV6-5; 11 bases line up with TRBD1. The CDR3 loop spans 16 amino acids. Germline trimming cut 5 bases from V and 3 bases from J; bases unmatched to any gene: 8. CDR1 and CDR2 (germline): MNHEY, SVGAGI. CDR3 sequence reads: CASSRGQGVIYYGYTF. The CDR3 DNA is TGTGCCAGCAGTAGGGGACAGGGGGTAATCTACTATGGCTACACCTTC.

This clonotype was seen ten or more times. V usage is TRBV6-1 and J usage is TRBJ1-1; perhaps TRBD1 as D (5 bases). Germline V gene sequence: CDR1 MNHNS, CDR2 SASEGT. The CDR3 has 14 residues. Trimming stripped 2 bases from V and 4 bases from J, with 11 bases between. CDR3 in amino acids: CASSEQGSSTEAFF. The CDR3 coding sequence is TGTGCCAGCAGTGAACAGGGAAGCAGCACTGAAGCTTTCTTT.